This T cell receptor beta chain was sequenced during a study of tumor-infiltrating lymphocytes in primary liver carcinoma. Germline V CDR1 and CDR2: SQVTM, ANQGSEA. The CDR3 length is 16 residues, termini included. Comment on this clonotype: Its antigen is not identified. Here the CDR3 omits its conserved ending phenylalanine or tryptophan, so a read error is the likely source. The limits of the CDR3 on the DNA are not certain, so only TCRdb's listed CDR3 is given.

Priming with a constant-region primer yielded TCR beta cDNA from approximately 500 ng total RNA. Slightly modified ARM-PCR, run as three nested multiplex PCR rounds, produced the TCR beta libraries. The opening two PCR rounds, nine to eleven cycles each, paired TRBV1-TRBV30 forward primers with a C-beta reverse primer. TCRdb recomputed calls from the multiplex PCR reads with MiXCR, one row per CDR3 protein. The sample carries roughly 100,000 distinct CDR3 sequences, roughly four fifths recorded once. Unsorted bulk tissue (roughly 17-34 mg) underwent RNA and DNA co-extraction. The study sampled five separate regions from each tumor. Study observations and caveats: It was tumor-adjacent and tumor-blood pairs that overlapped less than tumor region pairs did.

Sequencing used liver tumor tissue from sampling region 3. The subset here: tumor region T3, left-lateral pole. This TCR derives from a man in his forties or fifties with primary liver carcinoma and hepatitis B virus infection. The V call is TRBV29-1, the J call TRBJ2-7; the table gives TRBD1 as D, unverified against the DNA. CDR3 sequence: CSAMTSGTDTPYEQYL.